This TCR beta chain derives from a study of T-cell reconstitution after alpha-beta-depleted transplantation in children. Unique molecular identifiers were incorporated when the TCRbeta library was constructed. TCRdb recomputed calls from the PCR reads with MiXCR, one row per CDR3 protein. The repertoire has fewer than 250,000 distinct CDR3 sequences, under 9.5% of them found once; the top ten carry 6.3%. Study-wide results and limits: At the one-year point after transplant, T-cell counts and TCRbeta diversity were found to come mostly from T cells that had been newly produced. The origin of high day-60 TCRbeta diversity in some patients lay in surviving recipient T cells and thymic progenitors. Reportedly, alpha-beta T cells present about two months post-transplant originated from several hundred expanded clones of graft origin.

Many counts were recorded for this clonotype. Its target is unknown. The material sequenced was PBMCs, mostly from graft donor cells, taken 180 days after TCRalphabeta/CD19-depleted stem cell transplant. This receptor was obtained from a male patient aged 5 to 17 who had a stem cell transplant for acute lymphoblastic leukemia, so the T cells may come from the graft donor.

The CDR3 here is CASRQGDAYEQYF. CDR3 DNA sequence: TGTGCCAGCAGGCAGGGGGATGCCTACGAGCAGTACTTC. V usage is TRBV28 and J usage is TRBJ2-7; 7 positions match TRBD1. The CDR3 contains 13 residues. Germline values: CDR1 MDHEN, CDR2 SYDVKM. J gave up 2 bases and V 6 bases, and 4 bases lay outside the gene matches.